A single TCR beta chain is shown here with its context. The data were obtained in a study of T cells in Graves' hyperthyroidism and ophthalmopathy. Germline CDR1 is SGHTA and CDR2 is FQGTGA. V shed 4 bases and J 3 bases; nucleotides not matched to a gene: 8. The length of the CDR3 is 15 residues. Using RNA transcripts as the source, TCR beta CDR3 regions were amplified. First-round RT-PCR of the TCR CDR3 relied on the HTBI primer set. A single record per CDR3 protein comes from TCRdb applying MiXCR to the multiplex PCR reads. The sample carries over 300,000 distinct CDR3 sequences, approximately 13% recorded once.

The receptor was isolated from a woman in her thirties or forties with Graves' ophthalmopathy. Sequenced material: blood. This chain joins TRBV7-3 and TRBJ2-7; 8 nucleotides match TRBD1. CDR3 region: CASSSRDRKRYEQYF. In nucleotides, the CDR3 is TGTGCCAGCAGCTCCAGGGACAGGAAACGCTACGAGCAGTACTTC.